The 25 T cell receptor beta chains below all came from one sample that was sequenced in a study of blood T cell repertoires in COVID-19. Profiling relied on immunoSEQ multiplex PCR, and the TCRdb table lists in-frame clones only, not all of them. The sample has 250,000 to 350,000 clones; 65% to 85% are singletons. Source material: peripheral blood. These receptors were taken from a human donor with COVID-19, enrolled during active disease. The donor label of this sample is uncertain.

The rearrangement uses TRBV9 and TRBJ2-5, with 12 bases matching TRBD2. Germline trimming cut 0 bases from V and 0 bases from J; bases unmatched to any gene: 6. The CDR3 length is 18 residues. Germline CDR1 is SGDLS and CDR2 is YYNGEE. The CDR3 is CASSVGASGRGYQETQYF. In DNA form, the CDR3 reads TGTGCCAGCAGCGTAGGGGCTAGCGGGAGGGGGTACCAAGAGACCCAGTACTTC.

This chain joins TRBV3-1 (or the pseudogene TRBV3-2) and TRBJ2-7; 11 positions agree with TRBD2. CDR3 size: 16 residues. Trimming removed 0 bases from V and 3 bases from J; junction bases left unmatched: 4. The germline V gene has CDR1 LGHDT and CDR2 YNNKEL (reference sequence). Here the CDR3 DNA reads TGTGCCAGCAGCCAAGATCTTGGGACTAGCGGCTACGAGCAGTACTTC. It codes for CASSQDLGTSGYEQYF.

This clone was counted a few times. This chain joins TRBV5-1 and TRBJ1-1; possible D gene TRBD1, 5 bases. Per germline, CDR1 SGHRS and CDR2 YFSETQ. The CDR3 is made up of 16 amino acids. V was clipped by 4 bases and J by 5 bases, with 21 bases between them. CDR3 sequence (DNA): TGCGCCAGCAGCCGGGGGTCATCAAGGCCGGGGACTGAAGCTTTCTTT. This translates into CASSRGSSRPGTEAFF.

This chain uses TRBV4-1 with TRBJ2-7; D may be TRBD1 (6 bases). Germline CDR1 is MGHRA and CDR2 is YSYEKL. The CDR3 runs 14 residues. Trimming pared 4 bases from V and 2 bases from J, leaving 12 bases between. In DNA form, the CDR3 reads TGCGCCAGCAGCCCGGGCAGGGGACCCTACGAGCAGTACTTC. The encoded protein is CASSPGRGPYEQYF.

This clone appeared once. The J gene is TRBJ2-3, the V gene TRBV9; TRBD1 aligns across 7 bases. CDR3 size: 15 residues. J lost 2 bases, V lost 4 bases, and 7 bases had no gene match. The germline gives CDR1 SGDLS, CDR2 YYNGEE. CDR3 region: CASSIGTVTTDTQYF. CDR3 nucleotides: TGTGCCAGCAGCATAGGGACAGTCACCACAGATACGCAGTATTTT.

The rearrangement uses TRBV5-6 and TRBJ1-1; 8 positions match TRBD1. There are 18 residues in the CDR3. The V gene's germline CDR1 is SGHDT and CDR2 YYEEEE. The junction had 14 bases not matched to a gene; V was cut back by 4 bases and J by 0 bases. The CDR3 is CASSTGTGGPVMNTEAFF. CDR3 DNA: TGTGCCAGCAGCACGGGGACAGGAGGGCCTGTTATGAACACTGAAGCTTTCTTT.

V and J are TRBV6-5 and TRBJ1-1; possible D gene TRBD1, 5 bases. Germline values: CDR1 MNHEY, CDR2 SVGAGI. Trimming removed 1 base from V and 1 base from J, with 10 bases in between. This CDR3 spans 15 amino acids. In DNA, the CDR3 is TGTGCCAGCAGTTACTTGGGGCGCGGGAACACTGAAGCTTTCTTT. Encoded protein: CASSYLGRGNTEAFF.

V and J are TRBV20-1 and TRBJ2-5, with D tentatively TRBD1 (6 bases). The V end was cut by 5 bases, the J end by 2 bases, with 6 bases between. This CDR3 is 11 amino acids long. From germline, CDR1 is DFQATT and CDR2 SNEGSKA (reference sequence). DNA for the CDR3: TGCAGTGCTGACAGGCAAGAGACCCAGTACTTC. Translating it yields CSADRQETQYF.

This clone was detected only once. This chain uses TRBV25-1 with TRBJ2-5; 8 bases align to TRBD1. This CDR3 contains 18 residues. V gave up 5 bases and J gave up 2 bases; unmatched junction bases: 16. The germline V gene encodes CDR1 MGHDK and CDR2 SYGVNS. In DNA, the CDR3 is TGTGCCAGCAGTATTACAGGGGGAAGGCCAGGGGCTCAAGAGACCCAGTACTTC. Protein sequence: CASSITGGRPGAQETQYF.

The chain employs TRBV28 and TRBJ2-1; no clear D gene. Germline V CDR1 and CDR2: MDHEN, SYDVKM. The CDR3 spans 11 residues. V lost 3 bases, J lost 9 bases, and 6 bases lay in between. The CDR3 coding sequence is TGTGCCAGCAGTTTTACTGGTGAGCAGTTCTTC. It codes for CASSFTGEQFF.

The chain joins TRBV2 to TRBJ2-4; a possible D gene is TRBD2 (7 bases). The germline V and J ends were trimmed by 2 bases and 9 bases, with 11 bases remaining between them. The CDR3 spans 13 residues. Per germline, CDR1 SNHLY and CDR2 FYNNEI. The CDR3 loop reads CASSEQGGGIQYF. CDR3 in DNA: TGTGCCAGCAGTGAACAGGGAGGGGGCATTCAGTACTTC.

CDR3 in DNA: TGTGCCAGCACATGGACTCTCAGCTCCTACAATGAGCAGTTCTTC. Its translation: CASTWTLSSYNEQFF. The chain employs TRBV27 and TRBJ2-1; D possibly corresponds to TRBD2 (5 bases). The V gene lost 7 bases and the J gene lost 0 bases, with 13 bases spanning the gap. Germline assignment: CDR1 MNHEY and CDR2 SMNVEV (reference sequence). The CDR3 has 15 residues.

The chain combines TRBV4-3 with TRBJ2-7, with a weak D call TRBD1 (5 bases). Germline V gene lookup returns CDR1 LGHNA and CDR2 YSLEER. Trimming removed 6 bases at V and 5 bases at J, with 26 bases between. The CDR3 is 17 amino acids. CDR3 nucleotide sequence: TGCGCCAGCAGTAAACACTCCAGGGCACTTAATGCGGACGAGCAGTACTTC. Translated, it gives CASSKHSRALNADEQYF.

This chain connects TRBV27 to TRBJ1-2; 11 nucleotides agree with TRBD1. Germline CDR1 reads MNHEY; CDR2 reads SMNVEV (reference sequence). V gave up 2 bases and J gave up 4 bases; unmatched junction bases: 9. The CDR3 has 17 residues. The chain's CDR3 is CASSLESGTGGFYGYTF. The CDR3 DNA sequence: TGTGCCAGCAGTTTAGAGTCCGGGACAGGGGGATTCTATGGCTACACCTTC.

The chain recombines TRBV11-3 with TRBJ2-2, with 10 bases identical to TRBD2. Losses at the gene ends were 5 bases for V and 5 bases for J; bases not matched to a gene: 5. This CDR3 has 15 residues. The V gene's germline CDR1 is SGHNT and CDR2 YENEEA. CDR3 region: CASSPGLAATGELFF. The CDR3 nucleotides read TGTGCCAGCAGCCCCGGACTAGCGGCTACCGGGGAGCTGTTTTTT.

The chain joins TRBV28 to TRBJ1-2; no definite D call. The germline V gene encodes CDR1 MDHEN and CDR2 SYDVKM. The CDR3 has 15 residues. The V and J ends lost 2 bases and 3 bases respectively, with 13 bases between them. In nucleotides, the CDR3 is TGTGCCAGCAGTTTAACAGCCACATACCACTATGGCTACACCTTC. Its translation: CASSLTATYHYGYTF.

V and J are TRBV11-3 and TRBJ2-7; D possibly corresponds to TRBD2 (5 bases). Germline V lookup: CDR1 SGHNT, CDR2 YENEEA. V gave up 5 bases and J gave up 6 bases, with 17 bases separating them. The CDR3 length is 14 residues. In DNA, the CDR3 is TGTGCCAGCAGCAAATCACCGGGCGCGGGCGAGCAGTACTTC. Amino acids: CASSKSPGAGEQYF.

This clone was counted a single time. The chain has TRBV6-5 and TRBJ1-5; possibly TRBD1 for D (5 bases). CDR3 length: 14 residues. V was cut by 8 bases and J by 5 bases, with 16 bases left in between. The germline gives CDR1 MNHEY, CDR2 SVGAGI. CDR3 residues: CASSPRGSDQPQHF. As DNA, the CDR3 is TGTGCCAGCTCGCCGCGGGGGAGTGATCAGCCCCAGCATTTT.

V and J are TRBV9 and TRBJ2-7; TRBD2 agrees at 8 bases. CDR1 and CDR2 (germline): SGDLS, YYNGEE. The CDR3 totals 14 residues. V trimming: 7 bases; J trimming: 0 bases; junction bases outside the gene matches: 6. The CDR3 coding sequence is TGTGCCAGCTCCACTAGCGGCAGCTCCTACGAGCAGTACTTC. This gives the protein CASSTSGSSYEQYF.

This clone occurred a few times. The chain has TRBV30 and TRBJ1-6; D is ambiguous. The CDR3 has 15 residues. Germline CDR1 and CDR2: GTSNPN and SVGIG (reference sequence). V dropped 1 base and J dropped 9 bases, with 16 bases sitting between them. In nucleotides, the CDR3 is TGTGCCTGGAGTGGAGAGAGAGTGCGGGGTTCACCCCTCCACTTT. Amino acid sequence: CAWSGERVRGSPLHF.

This clone was seen a few times. The chain uses TRBV19 and TRBJ2-1; 8 bases line up with TRBD1. The CDR3 loop spans 13 amino acids. V was pared by 8 bases and J by 9 bases, with 9 bases of the junction left unmatched. Germline V lookup: CDR1 LNHDA, CDR2 SQIVND (reference sequence). CDR3 protein: CASLDRGIGEQFF. The CDR3 DNA is TGTGCCAGTCTAGACAGGGGAATAGGTGAGCAGTTCTTC.

The V and J genes are TRBV29-1 and TRBJ2-7; weak D call: TRBD1 (5 bases). This CDR3 has 14 amino acids. The germline V gene encodes CDR1 SQVTM and CDR2 ANQGSEA. V was cut by 7 bases and J by 5 bases, with 21 bases left in between. The CDR3 loop reads CSAPLVQGSNEQYF. DNA for the CDR3: TGCAGCGCCCCGTTAGTGCAGGGTAGCAACGAGCAGTACTTC.

This rearrangement joins TRBV3-1 (or the pseudogene TRBV3-2) to TRBJ2-7, with 11 positions matching TRBD2. The V gene's germline CDR1 is LGHDT and CDR2 YNNKEL (reference sequence). The V segment lost 8 bases and the J segment 4 bases; nucleotides outside the gene matches: 37. This CDR3 is built from 24 residues. The CDR3 sequence: CASAGRQAPSRSPSTSGRNYEQYF. Here the CDR3 DNA reads TGTGCCAGCGCGGGTCGCCAGGCCCCCTCCCGGAGTCCCTCCACTAGCGGGAGAAATTACGAGCAGTACTTC.

This clone is a singleton in its sample. CDR3 sequence reads: CSVALREEVFNTIYF. CDR3 sequence (DNA): TGCAGCGTTGCCCTTCGGGAGGAGGTTTTCAACACCATATATTTT. V is TRBV29-1 and J is TRBJ1-3; no clear D gene. The ends were cut back, 4 bases at V and 7 bases at J, with 20 bases in the middle. The CDR3 has 15 residues. Germline values: CDR1 SQVTM, CDR2 ANQGSEA.

This clone was recorded once. The chain is built from TRBV20-1 and TRBJ2-3; 8 nucleotides match TRBD2. The CDR3 has 17 residues. From germline, CDR1 is DFQATT and CDR2 SNEGSKA (reference sequence). The V and J ends lost 3 bases and 4 bases, in that order; junction bases with no gene match: 15. In DNA, the CDR3 is TGCAGTGCTAGTAGGGCGGGAGGACTCGGCAGCGCAGATACGCAGTATTTT. It encodes CSASRAGGLGSADTQYF.